These 18 T cell receptor beta chains were all obtained from the same sample, sequenced in a study of cytomegalovirus exposure and HLA in healthy donors. TCRdb's table, derived via immunoSEQ multiplex PCR, lists solely in-frame clones and lacks some. This table has 90,000 to 130,000 clones, roughly 90% appearing once. The sample comprised PBMCs. The receptors were gathered from a woman in her 30s in good health and CMV-seropositive.

V and J are TRBV5-4 and TRBJ2-7, with D hard to call. V gave up 2 bases and J gave up 0 bases, with 9 bases separating them. CDR1 SGHNT and CDR2 YYREEE come from the germline V gene (reference sequence). The CDR3 is made up of 14 amino acids. Here the CDR3 reads CASSLLGTSYEQYF. The DNA for the CDR3 is TGTGCCAGCAGCTTACTCGGTACCTCCTACGAGCAGTACTTC.

The chain is built from TRBV30 and TRBJ2-5; 10 bases agree with TRBD1. The trim removed 2 bases at V and 5 bases at J, leaving 8 bases unmatched. Germline V gene sequence: CDR1 GTSNPN, CDR2 SVGIG (reference sequence). This CDR3 contains 15 residues. Here the CDR3 DNA reads TGTGCCTGGAGTATGAAGACAGGGGGCCGGGAGACCCAGTACTTC. This encodes CAWSMKTGGRETQYF.

The chain recombines TRBV28 with TRBJ2-3; 13 positions agree with TRBD2. The length of the CDR3 is 18 residues. The junction had 11 bases not matched to a gene; V was cut back by 8 bases and J by 0 bases. Per germline, CDR1 MDHEN and CDR2 SYDVKM. DNA of the CDR3: TGTGCCAGCGGTTGGGGACTAGCGGGAAGGGGGAGCACAGATACGCAGTATTTT. It yields the protein CASGWGLAGRGSTDTQYF.

The CDR3 DNA follows: TGTGCCAGCAGCCGACAGGGGTTTGAAGCTTTCTTT. Its translation: CASSRQGFEAFF. J is TRBJ1-1 and V is TRBV6-6, with 8 bases that match TRBD1. Germline V gene data show CDR1 as MNHNY and CDR2 as SVGAGI (reference sequence). This CDR3 is 12 amino acids long. J was trimmed by 7 bases and V by 6 bases; bases with no gene match: 4.

V usage is TRBV11-2 and J usage is TRBJ2-5, with a possible D match to TRBD2 (6 bases). This CDR3 is built from 15 residues. CDR1 and CDR2 from the germline V gene are SGHAT and FQNNGV. The ends were cut back, 1 base at V and 5 bases at J, with 14 bases in the middle. Here the CDR3 reads CASSLGRAGSETQYF. CDR3 in DNA: TGTGCCAGCAGCTTAGGTCGGGCGGGATCGGAGACCCAGTACTTC.

The rearrangement uses TRBV7-2 and TRBJ2-5, with 9 positions matching TRBD2. Germline CDR1 SGHTA, CDR2 FQGNSA. The CDR3 contains 17 residues. Losses at the gene ends were 2 bases for V and 3 bases for J; bases not matched to a gene: 10. The CDR3 DNA is TGTGCCAGCAGCTTACGTGGCGGGAGGGCCTCAAAAGAGACCCAGTACTTC. The encoded protein is CASSLRGGRASKETQYF.

This chain uses TRBV4-1 with TRBJ1-2; 10 bases line up with TRBD1. CDR1 and CDR2 (germline): MGHRA, YSYEKL. Trimming at V came to 1 base and at J to 6 bases, leaving 8 bases not matched to a gene. This CDR3 is 16 amino acids long. The DNA for the CDR3 is TGCGCCAGCAGCCAAGTTTCGGACAGGGGGTCGGATGGCTACACCTTC. Amino acid sequence: CASSQVSDRGSDGYTF.

V and J are TRBV29-1 and TRBJ2-7; TRBD2 aligns across 8 bases. CDR1 SQVTM and CDR2 ANQGSEA come from the germline V gene. The CDR3 is made up of 13 amino acids. The V gene end was trimmed by 4 bases and the J gene end by 7 bases; junction bases not matched to a gene: 9. This chain's CDR3 is CSVAEGLVEEQYF. CDR3 DNA sequence: TGCAGCGTTGCTGAGGGACTAGTCGAGGAGCAGTACTTC.

The chain uses TRBV6-6 and TRBJ2-1; 10 bases agree with TRBD2. V shed 4 bases and J 6 bases; nucleotides not matched to a gene: 9. The CDR3 totals 16 residues. CDR1 and CDR2 (germline): MNHNY, SVGAGI (reference sequence). CDR3 nucleotide sequence: TGTGCCAGCAGTTCCCGCCTAGCGGGAGACGTCAATGAGCAGTTCTTC. Its protein product is CASSSRLAGDVNEQFF.

The chain combines TRBV4-3 with TRBJ2-1; TRBD2 aligns across 7 bases. Germline CDR1 reads LGHNA; CDR2 reads YSLEER. With 3 bases clipped from V and 9 bases from J, the junction kept 5 bases outside the gene matches. CDR3 length: 13 residues. The CDR3 sequence is CASSHGLGGEQFF. The CDR3 DNA reads TGCGCCAGCAGCCACGGACTAGGCGGTGAGCAGTTCTTC.

The gene calls are TRBV5-1 and TRBJ2-1; tentatively, D is TRBD2 (5 bases). The germline CDR1 and CDR2 sequences are SGHRS and YFSETQ. V shed 4 bases and J shed 4 bases, with 9 bases lying between them. The CDR3 is made up of 13 amino acids. CDR3 region: CASSADFYNEQFF. For the CDR3, the DNA is TGCGCCAGCAGCGCGGACTTTTACAATGAGCAGTTCTTC.

The chain employs TRBV27 and TRBJ2-3, with 10 bases fitting TRBD1. CDR3 length: 18 amino acids. Germline V gives CDR1 MNHEY, CDR2 SMNVEV (reference sequence). V lost 2 bases, J lost 8 bases, and 16 bases stayed unmatched. CDR3 sequence (DNA): TGTGCCAGCAGTTTAGCCCCGGACAGGGGGAGCGGGAGAGGTACGCAGTATTTT. This sequence encodes CASSLAPDRGSGRGTQYF.

The gene calls are TRBV18 and TRBJ2-7; D unresolved. V lost 2 bases, J lost 1 base, and 12 bases lay in between. Germline CDR1 KGHSH, CDR2 LQKENI. The CDR3 has 15 amino acids. The CDR3 sequence: CASSPKPEASYEQYF. In nucleotides, the CDR3 is TGTGCCAGCTCACCAAAGCCAGAGGCTTCCTACGAGCAGTACTTC.

The V gene is TRBV18, the J gene TRBJ1-1; 7 bases align to TRBD1. Germline lookup yields CDR1 KGHSH and CDR2 LQKENI. J gave up 8 bases and V 5 bases, and 5 bases lay outside the gene matches. This CDR3 has 12 amino acids. Written as DNA, the CDR3 is TGTGCCAGCTCAACCCGGGACAGCGAAGCTTTCTTT. This encodes CASSTRDSEAFF. Full variable domain (outside the CDR3, taken from reference TRBV18 and TRBJ1-1): NAGVMQNPRHLVRRRGQEARLRCSPMKGHSHVYWYRQLPEEGLKFMVYLQKENIIDESGMPKERFSAEFPKEGPSILRIQQVVRGDSAAYFCASSTRDSEAFFGQGTRLTVV.

The CDR3 sequence is CASSRPGGTQYF. CDR3 DNA: TGTGCCAGCAGCCGACCGGGGGGTACGCAGTATTTT. This chain joins TRBV6-5 and TRBJ2-3; 7 bases map to TRBD2. The V gene end was trimmed by 6 bases and the J gene end by 8 bases; junction bases not matched to a gene: 5. Looked up from germline, CDR1 is MNHEY and CDR2 is SVGAGI. CDR3 length equals 12 residues.

CDR3 region: CASSYGQTTEAFF. The CDR3 DNA reads as TGTGCCAGCAGTTACGGGCAGACGACTGAAGCTTTCTTT. This chain joins TRBV6-5 and TRBJ1-1; D call uncertain. With 2 bases removed from V and 5 bases from J, the gap between germline ends came to 9 bases. The CDR3 sequence is 13 residues long. Germline CDR1 is MNHEY and CDR2 is SVGAGI.

The gene calls are TRBV29-1 and TRBJ1-1; D perhaps matches TRBD1 (5 bases). Per the germline V gene, CDR1 is SQVTM and CDR2 is ANQGSEA. The CDR3 is 12 amino acids. V dropped 5 bases and J dropped 7 bases, with 14 bases sitting between them. Here the CDR3 DNA reads TGCAGCGTTCCCAAAAACGGGGGTGAAGCTTTCTTT. Translation: CSVPKNGGEAFF.

This clone showed up just once. The chain has TRBV6-1 and TRBJ1-5; D might be TRBD1 (5 bases). Trimming cost V 0 bases and J 4 bases, with 10 bases left between them. Germline values: CDR1 MNHNS, CDR2 SASEGT. This CDR3 contains 15 residues. The CDR3 DNA follows: TGTGCCAGCAGTGAAGCTGGCAGGGTTAATCAGCCCCAGCATTTT. Translated, it gives CASSEAGRVNQPQHF.